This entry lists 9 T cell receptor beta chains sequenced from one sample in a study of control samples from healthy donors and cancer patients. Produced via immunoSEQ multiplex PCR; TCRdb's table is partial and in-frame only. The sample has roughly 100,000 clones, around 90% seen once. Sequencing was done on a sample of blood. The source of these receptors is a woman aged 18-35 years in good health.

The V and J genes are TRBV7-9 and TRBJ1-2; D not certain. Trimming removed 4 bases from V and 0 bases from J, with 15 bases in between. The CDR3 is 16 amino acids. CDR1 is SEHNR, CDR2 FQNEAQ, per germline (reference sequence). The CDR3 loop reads CASSYPGRQANYGYTF. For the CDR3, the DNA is TGTGCCAGCAGCTACCCGGGCAGGCAAGCTAACTATGGCTACACCTTC.

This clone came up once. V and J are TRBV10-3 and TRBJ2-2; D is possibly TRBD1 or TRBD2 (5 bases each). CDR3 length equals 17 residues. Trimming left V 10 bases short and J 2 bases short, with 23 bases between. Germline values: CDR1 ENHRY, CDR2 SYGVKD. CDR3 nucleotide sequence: TGTGCCAGCATACCGGGACCCACAACTTTCAACACCGGGGAGCTGTTTTTT. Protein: CASIPGPTTFNTGELFF.

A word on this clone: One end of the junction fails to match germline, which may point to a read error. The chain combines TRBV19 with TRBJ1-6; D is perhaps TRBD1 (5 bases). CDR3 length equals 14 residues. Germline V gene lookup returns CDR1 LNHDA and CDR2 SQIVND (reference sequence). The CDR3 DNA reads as TGTGCCAGTAGGGGACTCTCCAATAATTCACCCCTCCACTTT. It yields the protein CASRGLSNNSPLHF.

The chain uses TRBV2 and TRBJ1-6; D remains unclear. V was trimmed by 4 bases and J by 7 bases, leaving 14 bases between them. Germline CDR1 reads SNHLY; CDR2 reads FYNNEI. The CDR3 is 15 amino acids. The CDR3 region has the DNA TGTGCCAGCAGTGCCCGACGACTCCACAATTCACCCCTCCACTTT. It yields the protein CASSARRLHNSPLHF.

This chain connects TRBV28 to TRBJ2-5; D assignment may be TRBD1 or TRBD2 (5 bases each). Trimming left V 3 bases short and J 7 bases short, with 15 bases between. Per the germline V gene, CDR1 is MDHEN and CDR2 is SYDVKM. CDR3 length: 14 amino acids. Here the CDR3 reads CASSFPDNGATQYF. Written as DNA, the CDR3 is TGTGCCAGCAGTTTTCCGGACAACGGGGCGACCCAGTACTTC.

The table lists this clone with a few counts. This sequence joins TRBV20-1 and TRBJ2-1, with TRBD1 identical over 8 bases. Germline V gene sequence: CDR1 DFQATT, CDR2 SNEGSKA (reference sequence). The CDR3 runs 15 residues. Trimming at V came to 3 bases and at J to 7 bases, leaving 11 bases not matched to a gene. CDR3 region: CSASPGQALPNEQFF. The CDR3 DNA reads TGCAGTGCTAGTCCGGGACAGGCCCTCCCTAATGAGCAGTTCTTC.

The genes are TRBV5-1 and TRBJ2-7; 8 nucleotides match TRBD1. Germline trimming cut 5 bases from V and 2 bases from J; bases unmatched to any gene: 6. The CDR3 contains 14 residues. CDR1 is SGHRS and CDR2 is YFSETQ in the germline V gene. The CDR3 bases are TGCGCCAGCAGGATGGGGACAGGCCCCTACGAGCAGTACTTC. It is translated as CASRMGTGPYEQYF.

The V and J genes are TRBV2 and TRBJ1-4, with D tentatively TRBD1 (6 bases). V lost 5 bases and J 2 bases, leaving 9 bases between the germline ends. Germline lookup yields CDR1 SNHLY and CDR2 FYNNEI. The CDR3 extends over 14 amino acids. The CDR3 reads CASSQQGTNEKLFF. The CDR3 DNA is TGTGCCAGCAGTCAACAGGGTACTAATGAAAAACTGTTTTTT.

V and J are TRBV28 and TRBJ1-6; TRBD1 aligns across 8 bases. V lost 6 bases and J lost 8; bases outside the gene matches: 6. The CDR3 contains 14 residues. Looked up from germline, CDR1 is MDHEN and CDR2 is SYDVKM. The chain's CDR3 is CASSTTGDYSPLHF. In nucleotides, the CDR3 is TGTGCCAGCAGCACGACAGGGGACTATTCACCCCTCCACTTT.